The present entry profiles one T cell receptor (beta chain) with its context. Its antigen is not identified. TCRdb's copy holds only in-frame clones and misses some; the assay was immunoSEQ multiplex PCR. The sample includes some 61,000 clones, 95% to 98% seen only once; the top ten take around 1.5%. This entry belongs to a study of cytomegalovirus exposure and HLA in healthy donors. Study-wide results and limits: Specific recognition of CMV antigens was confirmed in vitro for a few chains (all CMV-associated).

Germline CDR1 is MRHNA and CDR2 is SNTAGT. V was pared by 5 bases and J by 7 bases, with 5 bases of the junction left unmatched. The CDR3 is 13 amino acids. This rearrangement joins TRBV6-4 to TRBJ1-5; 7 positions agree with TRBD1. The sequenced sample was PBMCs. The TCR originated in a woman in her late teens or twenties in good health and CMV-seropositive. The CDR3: CASSKDRVQPQHF. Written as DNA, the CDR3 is TGTGCCAGCAGTAAAGACAGGGTACAGCCCCAGCATTTT.